The present T cell receptor (beta chain) was sequenced within a study of a mutant IDH1 vaccine in newly diagnosed glioma. Of note for this clone: Its antigen is undetermined.

The CDR3 has 14 amino acids. Between the trimmed V and J ends, which lost 8 bases and 4 bases, there was a span of 15 bases. Germline lookup yields CDR1 SGHTA and CDR2 FQGTGA. Produced via immunoSEQ multiplex PCR; TCRdb's table is partial and in-frame only. The data contain 60,000 to 75,000 clones, around 90% of them singletons. As to time point: week 35, safety follow-up. Every vaccine dose comprised 300 ug of mutant IDH1 20-mer peptide plus topical imiquimod. The study gave patients eight vaccinations in weeks 1, 3, 5, 7, 11, 15, 19, 23. Patients carried new grade 3 or 4 IDH1-mutant astrocytomas lacking nuclear ATRX.

The chain joins TRBV7-3 to TRBJ2-1, with D possibly called TRBD1 or TRBD2 (6 bases each). Here the sequenced sample was PBMCs, taken from a glioma patient whose treatment included an IDH1 peptide vaccine. The clonotype originates from a man under 40 with glioma. This CDR3 reads CASARGDPYNEQFF. The DNA of the CDR3 is TGTGCCAGCGCTAGGGGGGACCCATACAATGAGCAGTTCTTC.